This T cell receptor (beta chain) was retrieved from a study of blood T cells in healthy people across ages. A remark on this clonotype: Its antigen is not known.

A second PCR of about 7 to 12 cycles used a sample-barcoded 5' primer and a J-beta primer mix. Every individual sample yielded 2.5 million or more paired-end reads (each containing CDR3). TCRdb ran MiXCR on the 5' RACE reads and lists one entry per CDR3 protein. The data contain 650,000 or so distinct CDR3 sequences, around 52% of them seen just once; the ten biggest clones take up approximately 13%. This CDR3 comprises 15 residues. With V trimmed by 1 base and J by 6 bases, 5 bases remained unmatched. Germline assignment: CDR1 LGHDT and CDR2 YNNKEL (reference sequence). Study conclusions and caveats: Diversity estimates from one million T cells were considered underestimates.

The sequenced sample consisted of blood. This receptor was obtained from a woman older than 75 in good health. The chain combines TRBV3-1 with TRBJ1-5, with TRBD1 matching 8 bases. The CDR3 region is CASSQAGGLFQPQHF. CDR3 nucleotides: TGTGCCAGCAGCCAAGCAGGGGGCTTGTTTCAGCCCCAGCATTTT.